This record covers a single TCR beta chain. This sample was taken from a study of shared clonotypes between healthy human individuals. V was trimmed by 8 bases and J by 2 bases, leaving 19 bases between them. The germline CDR1 and CDR2 sequences are MDHEN and SYDVKM. The CDR3 totals 16 residues. Naive-designated CD8 cells lacked CD45RO, were positively enriched for CCR7, and omitted terminally differentiated effector memory CD45RA+ cells. TCRdb's table, derived via immunoSEQ multiplex PCR, lists solely in-frame clones and lacks some. The table includes about 2 million clones, less than 95% detected once.

This chain uses TRBV28 with TRBJ2-1, with D maybe TRBD1 (5 bases). The sequence was obtained from a man in his late teens or twenties in good health. The specimen sequenced was naive CD8+ T cells sorted from blood. This CDR3 is CASSTSTVDTYNEQFF. The CDR3 bases are TGTGCCAGCTCCACTTCGACAGTCGACACCTACAATGAGCAGTTCTTC.